This TCR beta chain is from a study of T cell responses to AZD1222 COVID-19 vaccine. Clones were sequenced by immunoSEQ multiplex PCR, and TCRdb holds only the in-frame ones, with some missing. The table has about 140,000 clones, 92% seen once. V gave up 3 bases and J gave up 2 bases, with 10 bases separating them. The CDR3 extends over 15 amino acids. CDR1 LNHDA and CDR2 SQIVND come from the germline V gene (reference sequence). The chain joins TRBV19 to TRBJ1-4; weak D call: TRBD1 (5 bases). The sequence was collected from an adult in good health. Sequenced material: peripheral blood, taken on day 0 of AZD1222 vaccination. CDR3 in DNA: TGTGCCAGTAGTATTACGGGGACCACTAATGAAAAACTGTTTTTT. Translation: CASSITGTTNEKLFF.